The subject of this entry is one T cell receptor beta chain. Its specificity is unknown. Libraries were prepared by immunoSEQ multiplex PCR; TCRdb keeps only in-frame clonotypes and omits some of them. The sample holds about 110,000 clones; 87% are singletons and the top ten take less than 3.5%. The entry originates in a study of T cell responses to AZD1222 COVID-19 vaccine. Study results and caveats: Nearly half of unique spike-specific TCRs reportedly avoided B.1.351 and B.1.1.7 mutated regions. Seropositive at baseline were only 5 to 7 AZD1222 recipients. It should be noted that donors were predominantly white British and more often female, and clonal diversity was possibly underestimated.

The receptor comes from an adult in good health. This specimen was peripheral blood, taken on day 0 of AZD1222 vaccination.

In DNA form, the CDR3 reads TGTGCCAGCGTTAACCAAAGGCTGAACACCGGGGAGCTGTTTTTT. It codes for CASVNQRLNTGELFF. The chain employs TRBV2 and TRBJ2-2, with no clear D. The germline CDR1 and CDR2 sequences are SNHLY and FYNNEI. The CDR3 extends over 15 amino acids. V lost 8 bases to trimming and J lost 1 base, with 14 bases between them.